What follows are 12 T cell receptor beta chains derived from one specimen sequenced in a study of blood T cells in healthy people across ages. Next came a second PCR, run for about 7 to 12 cycles, which used a sample-barcoded 5' primer along with a J-beta primer mix. TCRdb ran MiXCR on the 5' RACE reads and lists one entry per CDR3 protein. The repertoire holds hundreds of thousands of distinct CDR3 sequences, with 45% to 70% as singletons. Material: blood. The source is a man aged 40-50 years in good health.

The rearrangement links TRBV10-3 to TRBJ2-5; D uncertain. Germline V gene lookup returns CDR1 ENHRY and CDR2 SYGVKD. V lost 2 bases and J 5 bases, leaving 12 bases between the germline ends. CDR3 length equals 14 residues. In nucleotides, the CDR3 is TGTGCCATCAGTGAGGTCGGAGCCGCGGAGACCCAGTACTTC. Protein: CAISEVGAAETQYF.

CDR3 region: CATRLTSGLVRFF. CDR3 coding DNA: TGTGCCACCAGGCTGACTAGCGGGCTAGTTCGGTTCTTC. J is TRBJ2-1 and V is TRBV24-1, with 10 bases identical to TRBD2. The CDR3 spans 13 residues. Germline CDR1 reads KGHDR; CDR2 reads SFDVKD. The V segment lost 7 bases and the J segment 15 bases; nucleotides outside the gene matches: 11.

The chain combines TRBV5-1 with TRBJ1-5, with 8 positions matching TRBD1. This CDR3 contains 17 residues. Germline-derived CDR1 and CDR2 are SGHRS and YFSETQ. V gave up 0 bases and J gave up 2 bases; unmatched junction bases: 7. The CDR3 nucleotides read TGCGCCAGCAGCTTGGGCACAGGGGGTTTCGGCAATCAGCCCCAGCATTTT. This encodes CASSLGTGGFGNQPQHF.

This rearrangement joins TRBV2 to TRBJ2-3; D is unclear. The germline CDR1 and CDR2 sequences are SNHLY and FYNNEI. V gave up 6 bases and J gave up 2 bases, with 18 bases separating them. The CDR3 spans 16 residues. CDR3: CASRVGSAQITDTQYF. In DNA form, the CDR3 reads TGTGCCAGCAGGGTGGGGTCGGCCCAAATCACAGATACGCAGTATTTT.

This clonotype was recorded a few times. V and J are TRBV7-3 and TRBJ2-7; D ambiguous. The CDR3 is made up of 13 amino acids. The V gene lost 1 base and the J gene lost 6 bases, with 10 bases spanning the gap. CDR1 and CDR2 from the germline V gene are SGHTA and FQGTGA. CDR3 residues: CASSLKESLEQYF. In DNA form, the CDR3 reads TGTGCCAGCAGCTTAAAGGAGTCTCTCGAGCAGTACTTC.

This clonotype occurred a few times. This chain links TRBV7-2 with TRBJ2-5; D is perhaps TRBD1 or TRBD2 (5 bases each). The CDR3 sequence is 15 residues long. Germline CDR1 SGHTA, CDR2 FQGNSA. Trimming cost V 3 bases and J 11 bases, with 22 bases left between them. This CDR3 is CASSFGPNYRGEQYF. CDR3 nucleotides: TGTGCCAGCAGCTTTGGTCCGAATTACAGAGGGGAGCAGTACTTC.

This clonotype was recorded a few times. The rearrangement joins TRBV27 to TRBJ2-7; possibly TRBD2 for D (5 bases). The CDR3 spans 13 residues. Germline V lookup: CDR1 MNHEY, CDR2 SMNVEV (reference sequence). Trimming shortened V by 6 bases and J by 3 bases, and 12 bases separated the two germline ends. CDR3 sequence reads: CASSSTEDYEQYF. The DNA of the CDR3 is TGTGCCAGCAGCTCGACGGAGGACTACGAGCAGTACTTC.

The V and J genes are TRBV18 and TRBJ2-5, with 8 bases matching TRBD1. Germline CDR1 is KGHSH and CDR2 is LQKENI. Trimming cost V 2 bases and J 13 bases; bases outside gene matches: 9. CDR3 length: 13 amino acids. In DNA, the CDR3 is TGTGCCAGCTCACCAGCGGGACAGGACATTCGGTACTTC. Protein: CASSPAGQDIRYF.

The chain uses TRBV7-2 and TRBJ2-5; D might be TRBD1 (5 bases). The J call may be incorrect, as the DNA end agrees better with TRBJ2-7. Germline values: CDR1 SGHTA, CDR2 FQGNSA. The CDR3 is 13 residues long. CDR3 amino acids: CASSASTGFEQYF. The CDR3 DNA follows: TGTGCCAGCAGCGCCAGTACAGGCTTCGAGCAGTACTTC.

This clonotype was counted only a few times. V usage is TRBV4-3 and J usage is TRBJ1-5; D remains ambiguous. V lost 0 bases and J 5 bases, leaving 11 bases between the germline ends. Germline V lookup: CDR1 LGHNA, CDR2 YSLEER. The length of the CDR3 is 15 residues. The CDR3, as DNA: TGCGCCAGCAGCCAAGATGGTAGGGCTGATCAGCCCCAGCATTTT. Encoded protein: CASSQDGRADQPQHF.

The CDR3 nucleotides are TGCAGTGCTAGGATAGAGTTTGCCAAAAACATTCAGTACTTC. Its translation: CSARIEFAKNIQYF. V and J are TRBV20-1 and TRBJ2-4; D unclear. Germline lookup yields CDR1 DFQATT and CDR2 SNEGSKA (reference sequence). This CDR3 spans 14 amino acids. V lost 3 bases and J 1 base, leaving 10 bases between the germline ends.

J is TRBJ2-1 and V is TRBV18; possible D gene TRBD2, 5 bases. The germline gives CDR1 KGHSH, CDR2 LQKENI. Trimming took 2 bases from V and 14 from J, leaving 16 bases between them. This CDR3 comprises 13 residues. The CDR3 DNA sequence: TGTGCCAGCTCACCAAACACTAGAGGAGAGGAGTTCTTC. Protein: CASSPNTRGEEFF.